This T cell receptor (beta chain) was identified in a study of beta chain features in type 1 diabetes. The entirety of the isolated RNA underwent reverse transcription, so expressed TCRB transcripts were sequenced. The repertoire was sequenced with immunoSEQ multiplex PCR; TCRdb's copy has only in-frame clones and lacks some. This table has 230,000 or so clones, 16% appearing once. The study's findings and limits: Moderately but significantly shorter TCRB CDR3s were found in Type 1 diabetes patients in all four CD4+ subsets.

In regard to this clone: Its antigen remains unknown.

The CDR3 is 14 residues long. From germline, CDR1 is SGHRS and CDR2 YFSETQ. The germline V and J ends were trimmed by 7 bases and 6 bases, with 20 bases remaining between them. The chain has TRBV5-1 and TRBJ2-7; possible D gene TRBD2, 6 bases. The TCR sequence derives from a man aged 30 to 45 with type 1 diabetes. Sample: naive CD4+ T cells from blood. CDR3 residues: CASGGRAGPSEQYF. The CDR3 region has the DNA TGCGCCAGCGGCGGACGAGCGGGCCCCAGCGAGCAGTACTTC.